The 7 T cell receptor beta chains below were found in one sample sequenced in a study of T cell responses to AZD1222 COVID-19 vaccine (dated by TCRdb to the early 2020s). Library prep was done by the immunoSEQ multiplex PCR assay. The table comes from immuneACCESS by way of TCRdb, which keeps in-frame sequences with V and J called. Part of the clones is missing from these tables; in studies checked, under half for an unresolved V gene and the rest for unknown reasons. The sample contains 160,000 or so clones, over 70% of them found a single time. The top ten clones comprise roughly 9.7% of the sample. In the paper's terms, the time point label means: about 28 days (+/-7) after the second vaccine dose. This sample comprised peripheral blood, obtained 28 days after the second AZD1222 dose. These TCRs come from an adult who received the AZD1222 COVID-19 vaccine.

The DNA for the CDR3 is TGTGCCAGCAGTTCCTGGACTAGCGGGAGTGGCCACAATGAGCAGTTCTTC. Encoded protein: CASSSWTSGSGHNEQFF. V gene TRBV6-2 or TRBV6-3 combines with J gene TRBJ2-1, with 13 nucleotides matching TRBD2. The CDR3 contains 17 residues. From germline, CDR1 is MNHEY and CDR2 SVGEGT. The ends lost 4 bases at V and 5 bases at J; junction bases unmatched: 8.

For this clone: The same CDR3 arises from other DNA sequences in this sample as well. V and J are TRBV27 and TRBJ2-3; 8 nucleotides line up with TRBD2. The CDR3 has 14 amino acids. Germline values: CDR1 MNHEY, CDR2 SMNVEV (reference sequence). With 3 bases clipped from V and 5 bases from J, the junction kept 4 bases outside the gene matches. The CDR3 sequence: CASSFSLAGDTQYF. In nucleotides, the CDR3 is TGTGCCAGCAGTTTCTCCCTAGCGGGAGATACGCAGTATTTT.

The gene calls are TRBV7-9 and TRBJ1-3; D is ambiguous. Germline V lookup: CDR1 SEHNR, CDR2 FQNEAQ (reference sequence). The CDR3 loop spans 11 amino acids. V was shortened by 4 bases and J by 2 bases, with 0 bases between the two germline ends. The CDR3 protein is CASSSGNTIYF. The CDR3 region has the DNA TGTGCCAGCAGCTCTGGAAACACCATATATTTT.

V usage is TRBV6-5 and J usage is TRBJ1-2, with D hard to call. The length of the CDR3 is 14 residues. Trimming pared 7 bases from V and 1 base from J, leaving 13 bases between. In germline, CDR1 is MNHEY, CDR2 SVGAGI. CDR3 nucleotide sequence: TGTGCCAGCACCAGATGGGATTATAACTATGGCTACACCTTC. Amino acid sequence: CASTRWDYNYGYTF.

This rearrangement joins TRBV12-3 or TRBV12-4 to TRBJ1-2; maybe TRBD1 (5 bases). V gave up 4 bases and J gave up 1 base, with 7 bases separating them. The CDR3 runs to 13 residues. The CDR3 loop reads CASSWGSNYGYTF. CDR3 sequence (DNA): TGTGCCAGCAGTTGGGGCAGTAACTATGGCTACACCTTC.

The V and J genes are TRBV30 and TRBJ1-3; D is uncertain. Germline CDR1 is GTSNPN and CDR2 is SVGIG (reference sequence). CDR3 size: 16 residues. Trimming stripped 1 base from V and 0 bases from J, with 13 bases between. CDR3 protein: CAWSGGGLPSGNTIYF. The DNA for the CDR3 is TGTGCCTGGAGTGGTGGAGGGCTACCCTCTGGAAACACCATATATTTT.

The gene calls are TRBV9 and TRBJ2-7; TRBD2 matches 15 bases. This CDR3 spans 20 amino acids. V shed 3 bases and J 0 bases; nucleotides not matched to a gene: 13. From germline, CDR1 is SGDLS and CDR2 YYNGEE. In nucleotides, the CDR3 is TGTGCCAGCAGCGCACTAATAGGACTAGCGGGAGGGCCCCTCTCCTACGAGCAGTACTTC. This encodes CASSALIGLAGGPLSYEQYF.